This passage covers 7 T cell receptor beta chains from one sample sequenced in a study of T cell repertoires in cytomegalovirus infection. In TCRdb, the reads were re-called with MiXCR into one record per CDR3 protein. This table has hundreds of thousands of distinct CDR3 sequences, around 31% appearing once. Their antigens remain unidentified. The sequencing used cultured PBMCs, collected from culture after CMV antigen stimulation. The receptors derive from a human donor in good health (CMV status not recorded). Some clones in this sample may be carry-over from other donors' samples.

Points on this clonotype: The junction and the germline gene differ at one end; a read error may be behind it. The chain uses TRBV6-1 and TRBJ2-7, with D hard to call. The CDR3 runs 15 residues. The germline V gene encodes CDR1 MNHNS and CDR2 SASEGT. The CDR3 is CASSEVIRGSHEQYF. CDR3 in DNA: TGTGCCAGCAGTGAGGTTATTCGCGGCTCCCACGAGCAGTACTTC.

The chain joins TRBV27 to TRBJ1-1; D unresolved. Trimming removed 0 bases at V and 1 base at J, with 9 bases between. The V gene's germline CDR1 is MNHEY and CDR2 SMNVEV (reference sequence). The CDR3 totals 15 residues. The CDR3 sequence: CASSLSTVRNTEAFF. CDR3 bases: TGTGCCAGCAGTTTATCCACAGTCCGGAACACTGAAGCTTTCTTT.

The V gene is TRBV4-3, the J gene TRBJ1-5, with 7 bases identical to TRBD1. Germline CDR1 and CDR2: LGHNA and YSLEER. J gave up 9 bases and V 3 bases, and 11 bases lay outside the gene matches. This CDR3 spans 15 amino acids. The DNA for the CDR3 is TGCGCCAGCAGCCAGGACCGACAGGGCGGCCGGCCCCAGCATTTT. Encoded protein: CASSQDRQGGRPQHF.

The V gene is TRBV12-3 or TRBV12-4, the J gene TRBJ1-5, with 9 bases lining up with TRBD1. Germline trimming cut 7 bases from V and 4 bases from J; bases unmatched to any gene: 8. The CDR3 loop spans 15 amino acids. In nucleotides, the CDR3 is TGTGCCAGCACCGAAACCGGGACAGGGAATCAGCCCCAGCATTTT. Protein: CASTETGTGNQPQHF.

This clonotype has only a few counts. The chain joins TRBV7-6 to TRBJ2-7; 9 bases are shared with TRBD1. V lost 5 bases to trimming and J lost 3 bases; unmatched junction nucleotides: 5. The CDR3 spans 14 residues. From germline, CDR1 is SGHVS and CDR2 FNYEAQ. CDR3 in amino acids: CASSPTTGGYEQYF. CDR3 DNA: TGTGCCAGCAGCCCAACGACAGGGGGCTACGAGCAGTACTTC. The complete variable domain, with remaining parts taken from reference TRBV7-6 and TRBJ2-7, reads GAGVSQSPRYKVTKRGQDVALRCDPISGHVSLYWYRQALGQGPEFLTYFNYEAQQDKSGLPNDRFSAERPEGSISTLTIQRTEQRDSAMYRCASSPTTGGYEQYFGPGTRLTVT.

The chain employs TRBV28 and TRBJ1-5, with D tentatively TRBD1 (6 bases). Germline loops: CDR1 MDHEN, CDR2 SYDVKM. This CDR3 region has 16 residues. Trimming stripped 7 bases from V and 1 base from J, with 17 bases between. The CDR3 sequence: CASNTGSYSSNQPQHF. The CDR3 nucleotides read TGTGCCAGCAACACAGGGAGTTATTCGAGCAATCAGCCCCAGCATTTT.

The chain carries TRBV6-1 and TRBJ1-6, with TRBD1 as a possible D gene (5 bases). The CDR3 extends over 14 amino acids. Germline CDR1 and CDR2: MNHNS and SASEGT. Trimming removed 8 bases at V and 9 bases at J, with 17 bases between. The CDR3 loop is CASQGSLGISPLHF. The CDR3 nucleotides read TGTGCCAGCCAGGGTAGCCTCGGAATTTCACCCCTCCACTTT.